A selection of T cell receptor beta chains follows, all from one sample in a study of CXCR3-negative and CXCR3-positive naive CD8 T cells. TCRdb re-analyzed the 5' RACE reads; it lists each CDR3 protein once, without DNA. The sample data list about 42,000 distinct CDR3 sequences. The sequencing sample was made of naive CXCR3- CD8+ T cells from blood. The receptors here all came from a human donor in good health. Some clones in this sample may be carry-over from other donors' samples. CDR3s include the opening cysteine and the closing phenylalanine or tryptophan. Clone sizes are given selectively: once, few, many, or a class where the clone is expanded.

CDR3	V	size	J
CASSFGVTDTQYF	TRBV11-2	-	TRBJ2-3
CASRPTPTSAASYNEQFF	TRBV2	-	TRBJ2-1
CATSRSQGGGQPQHF	TRBV15	-	TRBJ1-5
CASSYGSGGKAFF	TRBV6-2/TRBV6-3	-	TRBJ1-1
CASSPTSGGREETQYF	TRBV7-6	-	TRBJ2-5
CSVEAGMADEQFF	TRBV29-1	-	TRBJ2-1
CASSFRGARGANVLTF	TRBV28	-	TRBJ2-6
CASSFLRNSYEQYF	TRBV28	-	TRBJ2-7
CSALTAGTGSSPLHF	TRBV20-1	-	TRBJ1-6
CASSPETGGQFF	TRBV7-6	-	TRBJ2-1
CASSQLEGTGANVLTF	TRBV4-3	medium-sized	TRBJ2-6
CASSQDTYEQYF	TRBV6-5	-	TRBJ2-7